The sample holds one count of the clone carrying this T cell receptor beta chain. Its cognate antigen is unknown. The data were obtained in a study of shared clonotypes between healthy human individuals. It was about 180 ng DNA, about 30,000 T cell genomes, that sorted-subset replicate PCRs used. Sequencing was performed with immunoSEQ multiplex PCR; in TCRdb, only in-frame clones are kept and a portion is missing. The table has roughly 500,000 clones, approximately 95% seen once. General observations from the study: Clonotypes not shared had lower generation probabilities than those common to all four donors. Larger richness was generally estimated for naive than memory subsets.

Germline lookup yields CDR1 MDHEN and CDR2 SYDVKM. The CDR3 totals 15 residues. The V and J ends lost 6 bases and 7 bases, in that order; junction bases with no gene match: 11. This TCR came from a woman in her 30s in good health. The source material was naive CD4+ T cells sorted from blood. Subset described: CD45RA+ positively selected. The rearrangement joins TRBV28 to TRBJ1-5; 8 bases align to TRBD1. The CDR3 is CASSSGQGPRQPQHF. DNA of the CDR3: TGTGCCAGCAGCTCCGGACAGGGCCCTAGGCAGCCCCAGCATTTT.